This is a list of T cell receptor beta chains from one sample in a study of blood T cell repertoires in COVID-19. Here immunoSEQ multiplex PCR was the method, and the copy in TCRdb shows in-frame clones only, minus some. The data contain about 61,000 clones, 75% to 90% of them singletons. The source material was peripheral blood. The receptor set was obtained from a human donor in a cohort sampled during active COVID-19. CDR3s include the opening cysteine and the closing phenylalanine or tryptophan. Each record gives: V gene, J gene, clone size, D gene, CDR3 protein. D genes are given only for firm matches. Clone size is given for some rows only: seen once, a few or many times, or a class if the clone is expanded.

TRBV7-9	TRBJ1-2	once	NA	CASSAGGSYTF
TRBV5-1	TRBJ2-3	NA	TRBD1	CASTRDRVVDTQYF
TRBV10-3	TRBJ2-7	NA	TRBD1	CAINPGQGGYEQYF
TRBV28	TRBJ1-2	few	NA	CASSPGFRGYTF
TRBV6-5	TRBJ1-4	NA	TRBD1	CASRSQGAGEKLFF
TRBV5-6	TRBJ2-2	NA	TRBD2	CASSPSGALNTGELFF
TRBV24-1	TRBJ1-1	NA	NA	CATSDSRGGDAFF
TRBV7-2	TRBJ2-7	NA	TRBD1	CASLPDRGRGEQYF
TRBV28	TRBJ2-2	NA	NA	CASSLGGSPTGELFF
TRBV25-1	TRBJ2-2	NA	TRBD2	CASSEWGGIAGARELFF
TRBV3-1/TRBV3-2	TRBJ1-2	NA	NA	CASSQVGEVDGYTF
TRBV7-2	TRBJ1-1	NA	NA	CASSLGYKGKTEAFF
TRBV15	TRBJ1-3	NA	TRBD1	CATSIRPGTGSNTIYF
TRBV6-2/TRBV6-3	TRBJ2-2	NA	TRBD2	CASSYERTSGRATGELFF
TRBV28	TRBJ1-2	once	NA	CASSLQAPNGYTF
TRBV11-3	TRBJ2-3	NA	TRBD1	CASSLGAGQGRDTQYF
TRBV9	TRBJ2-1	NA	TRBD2	CASSPGGRVPNEQFF
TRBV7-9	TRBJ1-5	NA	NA	CASSGSTGSNQPQHF
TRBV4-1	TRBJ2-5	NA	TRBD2	CASSHRLAGGQETQYF
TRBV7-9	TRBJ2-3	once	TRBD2	CASSFYSGAGDTQYF
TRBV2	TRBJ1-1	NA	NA	CASTGERNTEAFF
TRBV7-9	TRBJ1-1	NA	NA	CASSLASEAFF
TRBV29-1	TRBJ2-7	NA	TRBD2	CSVVDLGALAGGPRYEQYF
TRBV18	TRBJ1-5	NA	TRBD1	CASSHNQGEQPQHF
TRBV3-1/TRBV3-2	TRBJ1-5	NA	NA	CASSSNRVNQPQHF
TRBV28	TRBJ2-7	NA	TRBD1	CASRAGTGIYYEQYF
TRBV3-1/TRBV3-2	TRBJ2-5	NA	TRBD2	CASSQELAGAPETQYF
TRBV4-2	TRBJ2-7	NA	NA	CASSQAAGLLEQYF